This paragraph reports one TCR beta chain. This clone came up once. Its binding antigen is unknown. No quality values exist for individual bases; no much larger clone is one base distant. CDR1 SGHRS and CDR2 YFSETQ are derived from the germline V gene. Including cysteine and phenylalanine, the CDR3 has 15 amino acids. Only the CDR3 part of the read is kept: 45 bases, read in frame from the first base. Trimming takes 1 base off V and 0 bases off J; junction bases not matched to a gene: 2. TCRB CDR3 regions were amplified with the immunoSEQ multiplex PCR using forward primers for 54 TRBV segments and reverse primers for 13 TRBJ segments. For pre-culture CD4+ samples, sequencing was done at deep resolution with a target of 150,000 to 250,000 T cell genomes. Sequencing of the amplicons was done on an Illumina HiSeq System, giving 87 bp reads that spanned the CDR3. In the original analysis: PCR and sequencing errors in the reads were corrected, and CDR3 regions were defined by aligning to IMGT reference sequences. Synthetic template pools were used to estimate the numbers of templates and unique rearrangements. Clonality was calculated as 1 minus Pielou's evenness. The Daley-Smith estimator was used to estimate richness. Repertoire overlap was measured with Morisita's index. A clone counted as low-abundance if it appeared in cultured samples but went undetected in the pre-culture repertoire of the same donor. As stored in TCRdb, this immuneACCESS dataset retains in-frame rearrangements with V and J assigned. A fraction of the clones does not appear; measured against another copy, unresolved V genes explain less than half of the discrepancy, and the remainder lacks a known reason. From that table come the V and J calls and clone size; the DNA was used to work out D and trimming. The sample includes around 110,000 clones, with 80% to 95% observed a single time. The ten largest clones take up 0.27% of the sample.

Untouched CD4+ T cells were isolated from Ficoll-separated PBMC by magnetic bead negative selection, reaching an average purity of roughly 98%. Untouched CD4+ T cells were isolated from Ficoll-separated PBMC with magnetic beads, reaching approximately 98% purity with negligible CD8+ contamination. Peripheral blood mononuclear cells came from the buffy coats of a few healthy blood donors. All three donors were CMV seronegative. Genomic DNA was extracted with the DNeasy Blood & Tissue Kit. For each subject, genomic DNA from sorted CD137+CD4+ cells and from pre-culture CD4+ baseline samples underwent TCRB sequencing. This sample stems from a study of T cell repertoires and HLA-DP antigens (dated by TCRdb to the late 2010s). Concerning the study at large: An in vitro model of CD4+ T cell alloreactivity against allogeneic HLA-DP presented by transduced HeLa cells was used in the study. The three donors were two male and one female, with ages ranging from the 18-to-29 to the 60-to-69 age band. The average DNA input was approximately 220 ng for sorted CD137+CD4+ samples versus approximately 1,300 ng for pre-culture CD4+ samples. One alloantigen differed from self by one peptide-binding groove amino acid, whereas the other differed by ten, modelling structurally similar versus dissimilar alloantigens. Summary of the overall study and its limitations: Sorted CD137+ cells showed similar clonality against both alloantigens (around 0.4), much higher than the clonality of pre-culture samples (roughly 0.037). Clones undetected before culture had an average cumulative frequency of approximately 35% against one allele and under 60% against the other. Naive and memory CD4+ repertoires were not analysed separately. Limitations included only a few donors, a non-physiological HeLa antigen-presenting system, and the use of total CD4+ responder cells.

The source of this sequence is a woman aged 18-29 years in good health and CMV-seronegative. This sequence uses TRBV5-1 and TRBJ2-3; 7 central bases correspond to TRBD1. Sequenced material: CD4+ T cells from PBMCs. The nucleotide sequence reads TGCGCCAGCAGCTTGCCGACAGGGAGCACAGATACGCAGTATTTT. This is translated as CASSLPTGSTDTQYF.